These 18 T cell receptor beta chains share one sample of origin, sequenced in a study of glioma-infiltrating T cells. Amplification of TCR alpha and beta CDR3 regions from RNA used iRepertoire nested multiplex PCR. TCRdb recomputed calls from the multiplex PCR reads with MiXCR, one row per CDR3 protein. The repertoire includes around 190,000 distinct CDR3 sequences, more than 35% of them detected once, and 5.2% sits in the top ten. The specimen sequenced was glioma tissue, nonneoplastic brain tissue, or PBMCs (not recorded which). The receptors come from a human donor with low-grade glioma or glioblastoma, undergoing nonglioma brain surgery, or in good health (not recorded which).

This clonotype was seen a handful of times. The chain has TRBV12-3 or TRBV12-4 and TRBJ1-5; D gene ambiguous. CDR3 length: 15 amino acids. V gave up 3 bases and J gave up 4 bases, with 13 bases separating them. The CDR3 nucleotides are TGTGCCAGCAGTTTCTCCAGAACCGGTAATCAGCCCCAGCATTTT. It codes for CASSFSRTGNQPQHF.

In its sample, this clonotype was seen a few times. V gene TRBV3-1 combines with J gene TRBJ2-7; TRBD2 is a possible D gene (5 bases). Germline V gene data show CDR1 as LGHDT and CDR2 as YNNKEL (reference sequence). Trimming took 3 bases from V and 1 from J, leaving 10 bases between them. CDR3 length: 14 amino acids. The CDR3 region has the DNA TGTGCCAGCAGCCATGGTCCGGGATCCTACGAGCAGTACTTC. It is translated as CASSHGPGSYEQYF.

As regards this clonotype: The junction departs from germline at one end; a sequencing error may be responsible. This chain connects TRBV6-2 or TRBV6-3 to TRBJ2-1; 7 bases match TRBD2. Per the germline V gene, CDR1 is MNHEY and CDR2 is SVGEGT. The CDR3 runs 15 residues. The CDR3 DNA sequence: TGTGCCATCAGTGGGATGGACGGGAGGTACAATGAGCAGTTCTTC. It encodes CAISGMDGRYNEQFF.

The V and J genes are TRBV11-2 and TRBJ1-2; D is unclear. Germline CDR1 and CDR2: SGHAT and FQNNGV. The CDR3 covers 15 residues. V was shortened by 2 bases and J by 4 bases, with 14 bases between the two germline ends. The CDR3 DNA reads as TGTGCCAGCAGCTTACTCGCCGGCGGTAGCTATGGCTACACCTTC. Translated, it gives CASSLLAGGSYGYTF. The full variable domain, rest sourced from reference TRBV11-2 and TRBJ1-2, is EAGVAQSPRYKIIEKRQSVAFWCNPISGHATLYWYQQILGQGPKLLIQFQNNGVVDDSQLPKDRFSAERLKGVDSTLKIQPAKLEDSAVYLCASSLLAGGSYGYTFGSGTRLTVV.

The J gene is TRBJ2-7, the V gene TRBV7-2; no clear D. This CDR3 region has 13 residues. The V end lost 2 bases, the J end lost 2 bases, and 7 bases lay between the germline ends. Looked up from germline, CDR1 is SGHTA and CDR2 is FQGNSA. As DNA, the CDR3 is TGTGCCAGCAGCTTAATATCCGCCTACGAGCAGTACTTC. Translating gives CASSLISAYEQYF.

A note on this clonotype: This may come from a read error, since a much larger clone is one base off. This chain connects TRBV6-2 or TRBV6-3 to TRBJ2-7; 7 nucleotides align to TRBD1. The CDR3 totals 14 residues. Germline CDR1 and CDR2: MNHEY and SVGEGT. The chain's CDR3 is CASSYWDSSYERYF. The DNA of the CDR3 is TGTGCCAGCAGTTACTGGGACAGCTCCTACGAGCGGTACTTC.

This chain joins TRBV3-1 and TRBJ2-3; D gene uncertain. Germline V CDR1 and CDR2: LGHDT, YNNKEL (reference sequence). CDR3 size: 15 residues. The ends were cut back, 0 bases at V and 2 bases at J, with 9 bases in the middle. DNA for the CDR3: TGTGCCAGCAGCCAAGATGCCAGCGTCACAGATACGCAGTATTTT. It is translated as CASSQDASVTDTQYF.

This clonotype was seen repeatedly, ten times or more. The chain recombines TRBV20-1 with TRBJ1-5; D is possibly TRBD1 (6 bases). CDR1 and CDR2 from the germline V gene are DFQATT and SNEGSKA (reference sequence). CDR3 length equals 17 residues. With 0 bases removed from V and 1 base from J, the gap between germline ends came to 16 bases. CDR3 loop: CSARDVFSQGSNQPQHF. The CDR3 coding sequence is TGCAGTGCTAGAGATGTATTTTCCCAGGGGAGCAATCAGCCCCAGCATTTT.

This clonotype was observed many times. This chain links TRBV18 with TRBJ1-4; D is undetermined. The CDR3 is 14 amino acids. Between the trimmed V and J ends, which lost 3 bases and 10 bases, there was a span of 15 bases. Germline lookup yields CDR1 KGHSH and CDR2 LQKENI. CDR3 loop: CASSPYAADGKLFF. In DNA, the CDR3 is TGTGCCAGCTCACCGTACGCCGCAGACGGAAAACTGTTTTTT.

This clonotype was picked up a small number of times. V gene TRBV7-2 combines with J gene TRBJ1-1, with D maybe TRBD1 (6 bases). The germline V gene encodes CDR1 SGHTA and CDR2 FQGNSA. V lost 5 bases, J lost 6 bases, and 13 bases lay in between. CDR3 size: 13 residues. CDR3 coding DNA: TGTGCCAGCAGCCAACAGGGTAACGCTGAAGCTTTCTTT. Its protein is CASSQQGNAEAFF. Supplemented by reference TRBV7-2 and TRBJ1-1, the full variable domain reads GAGVSQSPSNKVTEKGKDVELRCDPISGHTALYWYRQSLGQGLEFLIYFQGNSAPDKSGLPSDRFSAERTGGSVSTLTIQRTQQEDSAVYLCASSQQGNAEAFFGQGTRLTVV.

To note about this clonotype: A read error may be the cause here, since a much bigger clone is one base away. The chain is built from TRBV20-1 and TRBJ2-3; TRBD1 is a possible D gene (7 bases). Germline CDR1 is DFQATT and CDR2 is SNEGSKA (reference sequence). The CDR3 contains 12 residues. For the CDR3, the DNA is TGCAGTGGCATGGAGGGGACAGATAAGCAGTATTTT. It codes for CSGMEGTDKQYF.

The chain has TRBV6-2 or TRBV6-3 and TRBJ1-1; no firm D call. The length of the CDR3 is 15 residues. The germline CDR1 and CDR2 sequences are MNHEY and SVGEGT. V lost 6 bases and J 1 base, leaving 15 bases between the germline ends. Here the CDR3 DNA reads TGTGCCAGCAGCTACCGGGGTCGGCCGAACACTGAAGCTTTCTTT. Its translation: CASSYRGRPNTEAFF.

V is TRBV5-1 and J is TRBJ2-7; TRBD1 matches at 8 bases. Germline CDR1 is SGHRS and CDR2 is YFSETQ. This CDR3 is built from 18 residues. With V trimmed by 1 base and J by 2 bases, 14 bases remained unmatched. In DNA, the CDR3 is TGCGCCAGCAGCTTGATCCGTGACAGGGGTCCGAGCGCCTACGAGCAGTACTTC. It translates to CASSLIRDRGPSAYEQYF.

The V and J genes are TRBV4-2 and TRBJ2-1; possibly TRBD2 for D (5 bases). The CDR3 runs 16 residues. The germline gives CDR1 LGHNA, CDR2 YNFKEQ. Trimming took 1 base from V and 0 from J, leaving 10 bases between them. The CDR3 region is CASSQASEGSYNEQFF. The CDR3 DNA follows: TGTGCCAGCAGCCAAGCGTCCGAGGGCTCCTACAATGAGCAGTTCTTC.

This clonotype occurred once. The gene calls are TRBV3-1 and TRBJ2-1, with 16 bases aligning to TRBD2. CDR1 and CDR2 from the germline V gene are LGHDT and YNNKEL (reference sequence). The CDR3 consists of 21 residues. The trim removed 6 bases at V and 9 bases at J, leaving 23 bases unmatched. The chain's CDR3 is CASSHPPIGTSGRAQGLEQFF. The CDR3 nucleotides read TGTGCCAGCAGTCACCCCCCCATCGGGACTAGCGGGAGGGCCCAAGGACTTGAGCAGTTCTTC.

This chain connects TRBV2 to TRBJ1-2, with D perhaps matching TRBD1 (5 bases). This CDR3 comprises 15 residues. V dropped 5 bases and J dropped 7 bases, with 20 bases sitting between them. CDR1 and CDR2 from the germline V gene are SNHLY and FYNNEI. The CDR3 DNA sequence: TGTGCCAGCAGTAGCCTGGGGCGATTTTCGGTTGGCTACACCTTC. Translating gives CASSSLGRFSVGYTF.

This clonotype was counted many times. The chain couples TRBV19 to TRBJ2-7; 11 positions match TRBD2. This CDR3 spans 15 amino acids. After removal of 3 bases from V and 4 bases from J, the junction contained 5 bases not matched to a gene. In germline, CDR1 is LNHDA, CDR2 SQIVND (reference sequence). The CDR3 spells CASSIRTSGLYEQYF. CDR3 in DNA: TGTGCCAGTAGTATCCGGACTAGCGGGTTATACGAGCAGTACTTC.

This clonotype was found many times. The chain carries TRBV20-1 and TRBJ2-5; D may be TRBD2 (5 bases). Germline CDR1 DFQATT, CDR2 SNEGSKA (reference sequence). The CDR3 has 13 residues. V was clipped by 1 base and J by 5 bases, with 11 bases between them. CDR3 DNA: TGCAGTGCTAGAGGCCGGGGTTTGGAGACCCAGTACTTC. Translated: CSARGRGLETQYF.